These 31 T cell receptor beta chains originate from one sample sequenced in a study of shared clonotypes between healthy human individuals. Some clones are missing from TCRdb's copy, which holds only in-frame ones; the method was immunoSEQ multiplex PCR. The data contain about 2.3 million clones, around 92% of them singletons. The sequenced sample was naive CD4+ T cells from PBMCs. Subset here: CD45RA+ positively selected. The receptors were gathered from a man between 18 and 29 years old in good health. Some clones in this sample may be carry-over from other donors' samples.

This clone has only one observation. V gene TRBV25-1 combines with J gene TRBJ2-7, with 11 bases fitting TRBD1. Germline V gene sequence: CDR1 MGHDK, CDR2 SYGVNS. CDR3 size: 15 residues. The junction had 5 bases not matched to a gene; V was cut back by 1 base and J by 6 bases. CDR3 sequence: CASSELGTGGSEQYF. The DNA of the CDR3 is TGTGCCAGCAGTGAATTGGGGACAGGGGGGAGCGAGCAGTACTTC.

As regards this clone: Relative to the germline gene, one junction end is altered; a read error may explain this. The chain recombines TRBV18 with TRBJ2-7; no firm D call. Germline V lookup: CDR1 KGHSH, CDR2 LQKENI. This CDR3 contains 15 residues. For the CDR3, the DNA is TGTGCCAGCTCGCCACGGGCACGGCCCAGCTACGAGCAGTACTTC. Its translation is CASSPRARPSYEQYF.

The chain joins TRBV28 to TRBJ2-6; no firm D call. Germline V CDR1 and CDR2: MDHEN, SYDVKM. V lost 4 bases and J 2 bases, leaving 12 bases between the germline ends. The CDR3 consists of 16 residues. CDR3 nucleotides: TGTGCCAGCAGTTCCCATTCGGCCCCTGGGGCCAACGTCCTGACTTTC. The encoded protein is CASSSHSAPGANVLTF.

The rearrangement links TRBV7-9 to TRBJ2-4, with D possibly TRBD1 on 5 matching bases. CDR1 is SEHNR and CDR2 is FQNEAQ in the germline V gene (reference sequence). V was clipped by 5 bases and J by 8 bases, with 16 bases between them. The CDR3 extends over 14 amino acids. The CDR3 sequence is CASSLSQGVDIQYF. CDR3 nucleotides: TGTGCCAGCAGCCTCTCCCAGGGCGTGGACATTCAGTACTTC. Complete variable domain (other parts from reference TRBV7-9 and TRBJ2-4): DTGVSQNPRHKITKRGQNVTFRCDPISEHNRLYWYRQTLGQGPEFLTYFQNEAQLEKSRLLSDRFSAERPKGSFSTLEIQRTEQGDSAMYLCASSLSQGVDIQYFGAGTRLSVL.

The chain recombines TRBV7-2 with TRBJ2-5, with TRBD1 as a possible D gene (5 bases). CDR3 length: 15 amino acids. Per the germline V gene, CDR1 is SGHTA and CDR2 is FQGNSA. V gave up 5 bases and J gave up 1 base, with 14 bases separating them. The CDR3 nucleotides are TGTGCCAGCAGCCTACTGCCAGGGTTCCAAGAGACCCAGTACTTC. Its translation is CASSLLPGFQETQYF.

This chain links TRBV2 with TRBJ2-7; D remains unclear. The CDR3 runs to 12 residues. Per the germline V gene, CDR1 is SNHLY and CDR2 is FYNNEI. Between the trimmed V and J ends, which lost 7 bases and 7 bases, there was a span of 14 bases. The CDR3: CASTADRREQYF. CDR3 DNA: TGTGCCAGCACGGCGGACCGTAGAGAGCAGTACTTC.

The chain uses TRBV28 and TRBJ1-5; D is perhaps TRBD1 (5 bases). Trimming removed 2 bases from V and 7 bases from J, with 15 bases in between. Germline loops: CDR1 MDHEN, CDR2 SYDVKM. The CDR3 has 15 amino acids. The CDR3 region is CASSLRRQGGQPQHF. The CDR3 region has the DNA TGTGCCAGCAGTTTACGTCGGCAGGGTGGACAGCCCCAGCATTTT.

The CDR3 protein is CAWSAKQGGGGYTF. CDR3 bases: TGTGCCTGGAGTGCCAAACAGGGAGGAGGAGGCTACACCTTC. The rearrangement uses TRBV30 and TRBJ1-2; D perhaps matches TRBD1 (6 bases). Germline V gene sequence: CDR1 GTSNPN, CDR2 SVGIG (reference sequence). V gave up 1 base and J gave up 8 bases, with 17 bases separating them. The CDR3 has 14 residues.

The V call is TRBV9, the J call TRBJ2-1, with TRBD1 identical over 9 bases. The germline gives CDR1 SGDLS, CDR2 YYNGEE. The ends lost 4 bases at V and 1 base at J; junction bases unmatched: 12. The CDR3 has 18 amino acids. CDR3 sequence: CASSPPGTGFWSYNEQFF. CDR3 sequence (DNA): TGTGCCAGCAGCCCTCCCGGGACAGGGTTTTGGTCCTACAATGAGCAGTTCTTC.

The genes are TRBV5-1 and TRBJ2-7, with D unclear. Germline CDR1 SGHRS, CDR2 YFSETQ. Trimming stripped 0 bases from V and 0 bases from J, with 7 bases between. The CDR3 covers 14 residues. CDR3 loop: CASSLVGFSYEQYF. In DNA form, the CDR3 reads TGCGCCAGCAGCTTGGTAGGATTCTCCTACGAGCAGTACTTC.

This clone was detected only a few times. The V and J genes are TRBV5-1 and TRBJ1-2; 8 nucleotides match TRBD1. CDR1 SGHRS and CDR2 YFSETQ come from the germline V gene. The CDR3 contains 15 residues. J lost 6 bases, V lost 3 bases, and 10 bases had no gene match. As DNA, the CDR3 is TGCGCCAGCAGCTCCTGGACAGGGCAGCAAAATGGCTACACCTTC. Translating it yields CASSSWTGQQNGYTF.

The chain uses TRBV4-1 and TRBJ1-5; D might be TRBD1 (5 bases). V was cut by 4 bases and J by 9 bases, with 13 bases left in between. Germline V gene sequence: CDR1 MGHRA, CDR2 YSYEKL. This CDR3 contains 13 residues. The CDR3 reads CASSLTALGPQHF. In DNA form, the CDR3 reads TGCGCCAGCAGCCTGACAGCCCTGGGGCCCCAGCATTTT.

The sample holds a few counts of this clone. The chain recombines TRBV28 with TRBJ2-6; D possibly corresponds to TRBD2 (5 bases). Trimming removed 6 bases from V and 12 bases from J, with 15 bases in between. Germline CDR1 is MDHEN and CDR2 is SYDVKM. This CDR3 spans 13 amino acids. The CDR3, as DNA: TGTGCCAGCAGGCTGTCCCGGGGAATCGTCCTGACTTTC. Its translation is CASRLSRGIVLTF.

V usage is TRBV5-1 and J usage is TRBJ2-1; D unresolved. CDR1 and CDR2 from the germline V gene are SGHRS and YFSETQ. Trimming removed 0 bases from V and 7 bases from J, with 8 bases in between. The CDR3 is 13 amino acids. Written as DNA, the CDR3 is TGCGCCAGCAGCTTGGAGTATCTTAATGAGCAGTTCTTC. This gives the protein CASSLEYLNEQFF.

This clone was seen more than once but under ten times. The chain carries TRBV10-1 and TRBJ1-4, with D possibly matching TRBD1 (5 bases). Trimming shortened V by 3 bases and J by 7 bases, and 21 bases separated the two germline ends. CDR1 WNHNN and CDR2 SYGVQD come from the germline V gene (reference sequence). This CDR3 is 17 amino acids long. The CDR3 DNA reads TGCGCCAGCAGTGATTGGGTGGGGGGGACGGAGAGTGAAAAACTGTTTTTT. It is translated as CASSDWVGGTESEKLFF.

The chain combines TRBV14 with TRBJ1-4; D may be TRBD1 (5 bases). Germline assignment: CDR1 SGHDN and CDR2 FVKESK. CDR3 size: 15 residues. Trimming took 2 bases from V and 7 from J, leaving 14 bases between them. CDR3 DNA: TGTGCCAGCAGCCAATTCGTTGGGGCTGGTGAAAAACTGTTTTTT. Translation: CASSQFVGAGEKLFF.

As concerns this clone: Other DNA sequences in the sample encode the same CDR3. The chain links TRBV28 to TRBJ1-1; no definite D call. The ends were cut back, 2 bases at V and 0 bases at J, with 4 bases in the middle. The CDR3 totals 13 residues. Germline CDR1 reads MDHEN; CDR2 reads SYDVKM. The CDR3 is CASSLVVNTEAFF. In DNA form, the CDR3 reads TGTGCCAGCAGTTTAGTGGTGAACACTGAAGCTTTCTTT. Full variable domain (rest looked up from reference TRBV28 and TRBJ1-1): DVKVTQSSRYLVKRTGEKVFLECVQDMDHENMFWYRQDPGLGLRLIYFSYDVKMKEKGDIPEGYSVSREKKERFSLILESASTNQTSMYLCASSLVVNTEAFFGQGTRLTVV.

This chain connects TRBV18 to TRBJ1-1, with a weak D call TRBD1 (6 bases). Trimming left V 5 bases short and J 2 bases short, with 12 bases between. Germline values: CDR1 KGHSH, CDR2 LQKENI. This CDR3 has 14 amino acids. The CDR3 reads CASSAGHSNTEAFF. CDR3 DNA: TGTGCCAGCTCAGCGGGACACAGCAACACTGAAGCTTTCTTT.

The J gene is TRBJ2-5, the V gene TRBV7-2, with D uncertain. V shed 5 bases and J shed 2 bases, with 15 bases lying between them. Per the germline V gene, CDR1 is SGHTA and CDR2 is FQGNSA. The CDR3 is 15 amino acids. CDR3 residues: CASSLGGHAQETQYF. For the CDR3, the DNA is TGTGCCAGCAGCCTGGGTGGGCACGCTCAAGAGACCCAGTACTTC.

The chain joins TRBV21-1 to TRBJ2-5; TRBD2, the table's D call, lacks a check against the DNA. TRBV21-1 is labeled a pseudogene. This CDR3 is 16 amino acids long. CDR3 DNA sequence: TGTGCCAGCAGCAAGAGTCCGTCTTTCGGGCAAGAGACCCAGTACTTC. Residues: CASSKSPSFGQETQYF.

The chain joins TRBV29-1 to TRBJ1-2, with D possibly TRBD1 on 5 matching bases. The germline V gene has CDR1 SQVTM and CDR2 ANQGSEA. The V gene lost 8 bases and the J gene lost 4 bases, with 17 bases spanning the gap. CDR3 length: 13 residues. The CDR3 region has the DNA TGCAGCACTAACGGGGGGAGAGGCTATGGCTACACCTTC. Its protein product is CSTNGGRGYGYTF.

This chain connects TRBV29-1 to TRBJ2-1; D call uncertain. This CDR3 has 12 residues. Between the trimmed V and J ends, which lost 4 bases and 16 bases, there was a span of 20 bases. CDR1 and CDR2 from the germline V gene are SQVTM and ANQGSEA. CDR3 sequence (DNA): TGCAGCGTTGGTTTCCCGGACCGACGAACCTTCTTC. It translates to CSVGFPDRRTFF.

The gene calls are TRBV6-5 and TRBJ1-3, with no clear D. The V and J ends lost 0 bases and 7 bases respectively, with 4 bases between them. The CDR3 consists of 12 residues. The germline gives CDR1 MNHEY, CDR2 SVGAGI. The CDR3 loop reads CASSYSRNTIYF. The CDR3 DNA is TGTGCCAGCAGTTACTCGCGGAACACCATATATTTT.

With regard to this clone: Other DNA sequences in the sample encode the same CDR3. V is TRBV7-6 and J is TRBJ2-7, with D possibly matching TRBD1 (6 bases). The ends were cut back, 4 bases at V and 4 bases at J, with 11 bases in the middle. CDR1 and CDR2 from the germline V gene are SGHVS and FNYEAQ. The CDR3 is 13 residues long. DNA for the CDR3: TGTGCCAGCAGCTCCGGACAGACGTACGAGCAGTACTTC. Protein: CASSSGQTYEQYF.

The chain uses TRBV2 and TRBJ2-5; 8 nucleotides match TRBD2. V shed 1 base, J shed 0 bases, and the junction held 7 bases outside the gene matches. The CDR3 has 17 residues. The germline V gene encodes CDR1 SNHLY and CDR2 FYNNEI. This chain's CDR3 is CASSEGRASGYQETQYF. The CDR3 DNA reads TGTGCCAGCAGTGAAGGGCGGGCTAGCGGGTACCAAGAGACCCAGTACTTC.

The V and J genes are TRBV11-1 and TRBJ1-1, with 10 bases lining up with TRBD1. Losses at the gene ends were 6 bases for V and 4 bases for J; bases not matched to a gene: 2. This CDR3 region has 13 residues. CDR1 and CDR2 (germline): SGHAT, FQDESV (reference sequence). The CDR3 loop reads CASRGQGGTEAFF. As DNA, the CDR3 is TGTGCCAGCAGAGGACAGGGGGGCACTGAAGCTTTCTTT.

The chain joins TRBV4-1 to TRBJ2-7; no reliable D call. V was shortened by 1 base and J by 0 bases, with 13 bases between the two germline ends. The CDR3 extends over 16 amino acids. Germline V gene data show CDR1 as MGHRA and CDR2 as YSYEKL. The CDR3 DNA follows: TGCGCCAGCAGCCAAGGATGGCAGGATCCCTCCTACGAGCAGTACTTC. It specifies CASSQGWQDPSYEQYF.

The V and J genes are TRBV5-4 and TRBJ1-1; D uncertain. CDR1 is SGHNT, CDR2 YYREEE, per germline (reference sequence). The CDR3 covers 15 residues. Deletions cut 4 bases from V and 2 bases from J, with 15 bases between. CDR3 DNA sequence: TGTGCCAGCAGCCCGAGGAGCCAAATAAACACTGAAGCTTTCTTT. Its protein is CASSPRSQINTEAFF.

This clone has just one count. V usage is TRBV5-1 and J usage is TRBJ1-4, with D tentatively TRBD1 (6 bases). Deletions cut 9 bases from V and 0 bases from J, with 15 bases between. CDR3 length: 15 residues. Germline V lookup: CDR1 SGHRS, CDR2 YFSETQ. CDR3 bases: TGCGCCACCACGAGGGGGGATCCAACTAATGAAAAACTGTTTTTT. It is translated as CATTRGDPTNEKLFF.

Only a few counts were recorded for this clone. The rearrangement uses TRBV2 and TRBJ1-5, with 8 bases that match TRBD1. Germline values: CDR1 SNHLY, CDR2 FYNNEI. V shed 5 bases, J shed 7 bases, and the junction held 7 bases outside the gene matches. The CDR3 is 14 amino acids. The CDR3 coding sequence is TGTGCCAGCAGTCTTTCTAGACAGGGGCAGCCCCAGCATTTT. This codes for CASSLSRQGQPQHF.

This rearrangement joins TRBV16 to TRBJ2-6; D remains unclear. The germline CDR1 and CDR2 sequences are KGHSY and FQNENV. V was pared by 4 bases and J by 0 bases, with 4 bases between. The CDR3 totals 14 residues. CDR3 DNA: TGTGCCAGCAGCCTCACCTCTGGGGCCAACGTCCTGACTTTC. It translates to CASSLTSGANVLTF.